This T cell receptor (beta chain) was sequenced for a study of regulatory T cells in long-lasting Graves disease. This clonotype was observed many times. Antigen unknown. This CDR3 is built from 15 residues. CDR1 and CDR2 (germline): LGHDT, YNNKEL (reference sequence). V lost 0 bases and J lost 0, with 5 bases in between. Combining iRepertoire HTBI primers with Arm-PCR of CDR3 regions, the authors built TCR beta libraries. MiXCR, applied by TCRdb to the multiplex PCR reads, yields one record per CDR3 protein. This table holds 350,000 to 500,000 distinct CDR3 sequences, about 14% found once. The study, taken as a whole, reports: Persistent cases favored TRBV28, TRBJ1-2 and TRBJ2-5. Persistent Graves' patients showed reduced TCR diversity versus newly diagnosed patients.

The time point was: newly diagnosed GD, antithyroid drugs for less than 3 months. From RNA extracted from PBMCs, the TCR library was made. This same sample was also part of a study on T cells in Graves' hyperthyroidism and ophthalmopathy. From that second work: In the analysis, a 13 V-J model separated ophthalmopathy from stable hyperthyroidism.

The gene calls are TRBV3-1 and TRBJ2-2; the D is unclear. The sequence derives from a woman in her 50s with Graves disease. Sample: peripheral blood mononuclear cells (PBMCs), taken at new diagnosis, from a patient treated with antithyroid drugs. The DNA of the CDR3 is TGTGCCAGCAGCCAAGACTCAGCGAACACCGGGGAGCTGTTTTTT. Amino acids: CASSQDSANTGELFF.